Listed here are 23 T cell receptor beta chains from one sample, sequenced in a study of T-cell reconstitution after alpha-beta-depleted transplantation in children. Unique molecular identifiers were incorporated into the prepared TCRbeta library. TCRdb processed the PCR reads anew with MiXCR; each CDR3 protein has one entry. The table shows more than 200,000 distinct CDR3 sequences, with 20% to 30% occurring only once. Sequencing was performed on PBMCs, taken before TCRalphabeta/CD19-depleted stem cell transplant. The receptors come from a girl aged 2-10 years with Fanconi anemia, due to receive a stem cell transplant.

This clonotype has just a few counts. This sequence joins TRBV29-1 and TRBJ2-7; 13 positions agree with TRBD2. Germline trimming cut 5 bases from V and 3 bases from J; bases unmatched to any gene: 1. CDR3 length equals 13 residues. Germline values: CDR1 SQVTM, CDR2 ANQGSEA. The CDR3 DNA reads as TGCAGCGTTACTAGCGGGAGGGACTACGAGCAGTACTTC. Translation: CSVTSGRDYEQYF.

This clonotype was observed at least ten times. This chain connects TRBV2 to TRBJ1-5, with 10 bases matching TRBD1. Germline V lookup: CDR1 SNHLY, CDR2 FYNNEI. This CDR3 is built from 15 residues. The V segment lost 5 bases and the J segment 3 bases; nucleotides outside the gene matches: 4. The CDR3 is CASSRDRGLNQPQHF. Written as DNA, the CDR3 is TGTGCCAGCAGTCGGGACAGGGGCCTCAATCAGCCCCAGCATTTT.

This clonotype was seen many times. For the CDR3, the DNA is TGCAGTGCTAGTGGGTGGTACCAAGAGACCCAGTACTTC. Amino acids: CSASGWYQETQYF. The chain recombines TRBV20-1 with TRBJ2-5, with unresolved D. The V end lost 3 bases, the J end lost 0 bases, and 8 bases lay between the germline ends. This CDR3 contains 13 residues. Germline CDR1 and CDR2: DFQATT and SNEGSKA (reference sequence).

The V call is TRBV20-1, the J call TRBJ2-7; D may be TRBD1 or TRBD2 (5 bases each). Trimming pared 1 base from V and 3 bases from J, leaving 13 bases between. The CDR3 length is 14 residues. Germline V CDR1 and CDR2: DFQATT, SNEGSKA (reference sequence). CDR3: CSARGPLRGYEQYF. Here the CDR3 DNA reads TGCAGTGCTAGAGGCCCTTTGAGGGGCTACGAGCAGTACTTC.

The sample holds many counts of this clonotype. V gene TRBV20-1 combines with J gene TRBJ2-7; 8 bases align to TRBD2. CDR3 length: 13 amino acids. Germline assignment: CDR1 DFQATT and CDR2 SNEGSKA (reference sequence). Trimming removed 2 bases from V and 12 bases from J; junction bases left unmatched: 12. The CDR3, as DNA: TGCAGTGCTAGATGGCTAGCGGGCGTTCCCCCGTACTTC. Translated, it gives CSARWLAGVPPYF.

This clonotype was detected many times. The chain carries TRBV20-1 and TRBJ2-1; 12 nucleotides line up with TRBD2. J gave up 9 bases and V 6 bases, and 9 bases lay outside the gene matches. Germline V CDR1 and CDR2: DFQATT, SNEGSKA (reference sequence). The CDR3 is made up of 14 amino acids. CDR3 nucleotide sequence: TGCAGTGCAAGTACTAGCGGGGGGTACGGTGAGCAGTTCTTC. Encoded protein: CSASTSGGYGEQFF.

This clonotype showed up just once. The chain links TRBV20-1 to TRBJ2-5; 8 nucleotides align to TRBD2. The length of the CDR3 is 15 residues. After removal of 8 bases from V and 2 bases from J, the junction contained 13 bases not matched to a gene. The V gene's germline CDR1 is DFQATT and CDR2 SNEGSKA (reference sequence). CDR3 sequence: CSPSGAGGFQETQYF. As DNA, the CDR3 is TGCAGTCCTTCCGGGGCGGGAGGTTTTCAAGAGACCCAGTACTTC.

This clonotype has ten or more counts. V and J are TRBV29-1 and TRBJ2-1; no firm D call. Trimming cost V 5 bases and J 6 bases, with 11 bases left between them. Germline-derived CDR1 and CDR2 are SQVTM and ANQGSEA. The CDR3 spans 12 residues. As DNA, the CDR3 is TGCAGCGTTATCGGCGCCATCAATGAGCAGTTCTTC. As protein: CSVIGAINEQFF.

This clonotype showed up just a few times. The CDR3 region has the DNA TGCAGCGTTCGAAGGGGGTTTTCCTACAATGAGCAGTTCTTC. Protein sequence: CSVRRGFSYNEQFF. The chain carries TRBV29-1 and TRBJ2-1, with D possibly matching TRBD1 (6 bases). Germline V gene data show CDR1 as SQVTM and CDR2 as ANQGSEA. This CDR3 has 14 residues. V lost 5 bases to trimming and J lost 1 base, with 12 bases between them.

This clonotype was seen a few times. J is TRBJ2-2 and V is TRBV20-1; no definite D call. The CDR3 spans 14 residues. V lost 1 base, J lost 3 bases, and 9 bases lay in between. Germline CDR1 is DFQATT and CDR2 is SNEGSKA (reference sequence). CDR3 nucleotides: TGCAGTGCTAGAGGTCTGGGTCACACCGGGGAGCTGTTTTTT. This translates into CSARGLGHTGELFF.

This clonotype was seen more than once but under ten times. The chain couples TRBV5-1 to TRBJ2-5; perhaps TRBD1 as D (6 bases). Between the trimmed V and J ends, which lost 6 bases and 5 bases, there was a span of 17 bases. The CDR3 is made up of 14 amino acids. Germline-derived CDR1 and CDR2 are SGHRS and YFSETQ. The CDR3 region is CASTDSGYGETQYF. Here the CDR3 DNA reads TGCGCCAGCACGGACAGTGGCTATGGGGAGACCCAGTACTTC.

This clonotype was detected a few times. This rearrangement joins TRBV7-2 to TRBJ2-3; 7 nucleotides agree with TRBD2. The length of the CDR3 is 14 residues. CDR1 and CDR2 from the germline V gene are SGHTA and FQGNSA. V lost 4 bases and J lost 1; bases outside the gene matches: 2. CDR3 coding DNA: TGTGCCAGCAGCTGGACTAGTCGCACAGATACGCAGTATTTT. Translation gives CASSWTSRTDTQYF.

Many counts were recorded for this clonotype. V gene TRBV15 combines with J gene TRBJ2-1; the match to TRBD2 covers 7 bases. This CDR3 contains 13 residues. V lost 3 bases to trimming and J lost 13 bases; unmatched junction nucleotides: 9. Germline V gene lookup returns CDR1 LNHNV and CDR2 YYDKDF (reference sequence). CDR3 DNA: TGTGCCACCAGCAGCTCGGGACTACCGTCCCAGTTCTTC. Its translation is CATSSSGLPSQFF. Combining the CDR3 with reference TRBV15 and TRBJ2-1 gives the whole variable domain DAMVIQNPRYQVTQFGKPVTLSCSQTLNHNVMYWYQQKSSQAPKLLFHYYDKDFNNEADTPDNFQSRRPNTSFCFLDIRSPGLGDTAMYLCATSSSGLPSQFFGPGTRLTVL.

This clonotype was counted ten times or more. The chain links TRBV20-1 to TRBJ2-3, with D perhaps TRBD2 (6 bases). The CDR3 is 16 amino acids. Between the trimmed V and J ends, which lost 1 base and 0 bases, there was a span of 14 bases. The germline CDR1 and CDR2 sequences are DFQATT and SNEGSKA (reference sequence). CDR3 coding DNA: TGCAGTGCTAGAGTGCCCCTAGCGCCTAGCACAGATACGCAGTATTTT. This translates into CSARVPLAPSTDTQYF.

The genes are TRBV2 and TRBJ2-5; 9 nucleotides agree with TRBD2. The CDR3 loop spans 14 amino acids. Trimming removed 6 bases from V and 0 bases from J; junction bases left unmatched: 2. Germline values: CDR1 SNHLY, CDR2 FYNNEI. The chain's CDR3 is CASRASGDQETQYF. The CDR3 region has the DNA TGTGCCAGCAGGGCTAGCGGGGACCAAGAGACCCAGTACTTC. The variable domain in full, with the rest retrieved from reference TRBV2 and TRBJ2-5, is EPEVTQTPSHQVTQMGQEVILRCVPISNHLYFYWYRQILGQKVEFLVSFYNNEISEKSEIFDDQFSVERPDGSNFTLKIRSTKLEDSAMYFCASRASGDQETQYFGPGTRLLVL.

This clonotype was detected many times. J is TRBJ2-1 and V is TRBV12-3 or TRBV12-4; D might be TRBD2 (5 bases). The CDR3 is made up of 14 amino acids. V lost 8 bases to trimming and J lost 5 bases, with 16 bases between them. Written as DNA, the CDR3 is TGTGCCAGCCTCACGGGGAGCGGAAACAATGAGCAGTTCTTC. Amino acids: CASLTGSGNNEQFF.

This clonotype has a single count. CDR3 nucleotide sequence: TGCGCCAGCAGTCCCCTAGACAGAATGACTAGCACAGATACGCAGTATTTT. Encoded protein: CASSPLDRMTSTDTQYF. This sequence joins TRBV23-1 and TRBJ2-3, with D maybe TRBD1 (5 bases). TRBV23-1 is annotated as an ORF whose role is uncertain. The CDR3 is 17 amino acids. V shed 4 bases and J shed 0 bases, with 17 bases lying between them.

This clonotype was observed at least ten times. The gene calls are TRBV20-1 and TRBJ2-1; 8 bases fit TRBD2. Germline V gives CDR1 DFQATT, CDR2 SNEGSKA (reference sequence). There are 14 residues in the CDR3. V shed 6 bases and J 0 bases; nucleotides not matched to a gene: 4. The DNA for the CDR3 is TGCAGTGCCGAGCGGGGGTCCTCCTACAATGAGCAGTTCTTC. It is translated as CSAERGSSYNEQFF.

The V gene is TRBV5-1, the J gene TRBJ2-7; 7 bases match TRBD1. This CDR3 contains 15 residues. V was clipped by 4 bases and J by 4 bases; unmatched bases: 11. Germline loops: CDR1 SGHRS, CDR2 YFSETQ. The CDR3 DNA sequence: TGCGCCAGCAGCGCCAGACAGGGAATTGGTTACGAGCAGTACTTC. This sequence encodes CASSARQGIGYEQYF.

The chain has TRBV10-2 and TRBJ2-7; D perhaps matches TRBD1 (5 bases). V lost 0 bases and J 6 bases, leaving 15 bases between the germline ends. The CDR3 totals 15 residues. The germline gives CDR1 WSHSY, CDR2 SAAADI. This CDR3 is CASSESSRGSIEQYF. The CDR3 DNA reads TGCGCCAGCAGTGAGTCCTCTAGGGGTTCCATCGAGCAGTACTTC.

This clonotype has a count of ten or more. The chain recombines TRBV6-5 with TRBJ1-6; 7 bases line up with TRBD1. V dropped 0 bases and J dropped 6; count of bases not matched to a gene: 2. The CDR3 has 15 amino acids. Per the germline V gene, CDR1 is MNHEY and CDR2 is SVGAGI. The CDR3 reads CASSYSGQPNSPLHF. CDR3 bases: TGTGCCAGCAGTTACTCGGGACAGCCTAATTCACCCCTCCACTTT.

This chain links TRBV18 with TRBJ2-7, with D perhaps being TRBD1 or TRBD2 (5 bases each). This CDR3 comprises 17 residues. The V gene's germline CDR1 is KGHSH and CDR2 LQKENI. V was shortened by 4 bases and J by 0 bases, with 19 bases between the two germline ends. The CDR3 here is CASSRFYGTEASYEQYF. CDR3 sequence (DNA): TGTGCCAGCTCACGTTTCTACGGGACGGAAGCCTCCTACGAGCAGTACTTC.

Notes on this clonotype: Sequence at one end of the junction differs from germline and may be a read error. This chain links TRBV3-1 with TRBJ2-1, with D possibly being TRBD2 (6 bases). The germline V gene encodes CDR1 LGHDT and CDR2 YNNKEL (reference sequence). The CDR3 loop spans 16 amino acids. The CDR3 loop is CASRQGPAGSYNEQFF. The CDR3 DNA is TGTGCCAGCAGGCAAGGGCCGGCGGGGTCCTACAATGAGCAGTTCTTC.